The subject of this entry is one TCR beta chain. Its matching antigen is unknown. This record comes from a study of T cells after yellow fever vaccination. The study's findings and limits: Just a small share of clonotypes turned up in the CD4 compartment as well as the CD8 compartment.

The CDR3 has 13 amino acids. In germline, CDR1 is SNHLY, CDR2 FYNNEI. Trimming took 4 bases from V and 0 from J, leaving 7 bases between them. TCRdb reanalysed the 5' RACE reads using MiXCR and keeps one entry per CDR3 protein. The sample lists 120,000 or so distinct CDR3 sequences, roughly 15% occurring once. This chain joins TRBV2 and TRBJ2-7; no firm D call. This material consisted of CD8+ T cells sorted from PBMCs, taken 5 days after the yellow fever booster vaccination. The TCR sequence derives from a man in his late teens or twenties who received the YFV17D yellow fever vaccine. The CDR3 loop is CASSVHHSYEQYV. DNA for the CDR3: TGTGCCAGCAGTGTCCATCACTCCTACGAGCAGTACGTC.